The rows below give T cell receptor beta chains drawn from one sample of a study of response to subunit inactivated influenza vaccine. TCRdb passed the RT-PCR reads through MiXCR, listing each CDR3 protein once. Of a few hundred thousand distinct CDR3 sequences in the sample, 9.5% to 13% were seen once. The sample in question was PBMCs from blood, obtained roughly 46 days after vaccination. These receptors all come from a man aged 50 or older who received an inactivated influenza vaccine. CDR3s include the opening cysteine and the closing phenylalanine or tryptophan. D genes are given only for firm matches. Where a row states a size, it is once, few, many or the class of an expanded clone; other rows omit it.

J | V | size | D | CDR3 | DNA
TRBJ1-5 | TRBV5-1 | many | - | CASSFKGVDGPQHF | TGCGCCAGCAGCTTCAAAGGGGTGGATGGGCCCCAGCATTTT
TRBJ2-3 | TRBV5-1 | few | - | CASSLWGETDTQYF | TGCGCCAGCAGCTTGTGGGGCGAAACAGATACGCAGTATTTT
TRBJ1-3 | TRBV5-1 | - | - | CASSPVGRGPGNTIYF | TGCGCCAGCAGCCCGGTGGGGCGGGGGCCTGGAAACACCATATATTTT
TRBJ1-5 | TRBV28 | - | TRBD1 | CASSFPTGWPMSNQPQHF | TGTGCCAGCAGTTTTCCGACAGGGTGGCCCATGAGCAATCAGCCCCAGCATTTT
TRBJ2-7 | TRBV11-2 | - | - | CASSLGFRGGGTSYEQYF | TGTGCCAGCAGCTTAGGTTTCAGGGGCGGGGGAACCTCCTACGAGCAGTACTTC
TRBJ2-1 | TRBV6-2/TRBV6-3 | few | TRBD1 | CASSRITGGREQFF | TGTGCCAGCAGTCGAATTACAGGGGGCCGGGAGCAGTTCTTC
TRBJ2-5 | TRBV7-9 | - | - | CASSAGLTGETQYF | TGTGCCAGCAGCGCTGGACTAACCGGGGAGACCCAGTACTTC
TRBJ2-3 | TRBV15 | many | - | CATSRRGGGLGADTQYF | TGTGCCACCAGCAGACGAGGCGGAGGCCTCGGGGCAGATACGCAGTATTTT
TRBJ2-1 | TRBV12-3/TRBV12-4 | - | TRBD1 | CASSLTGGLGNEQFF | TGTGCCAGCAGTTTAACAGGGGGCCTAGGCAATGAGCAGTTCTTC
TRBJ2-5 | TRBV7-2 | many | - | CASSNRRGGMETQYF | TGTGCCAGCAGCAACCGCAGGGGAGGGATGGAGACCCAGTACTTC
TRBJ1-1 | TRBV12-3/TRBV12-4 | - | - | CASRLGPGVGPGTEAFF | TGTGCCAGCAGACTCGGACCGGGGGTGGGGCCGGGCACTGAAGCTTTCTTT
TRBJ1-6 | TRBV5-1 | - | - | CASSGASYNSPLHF | TGCGCCAGCAGCGGGGCTTCCTATAATTCACCCCTCCACTTT
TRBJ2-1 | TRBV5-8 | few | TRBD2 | CASSPGLAGVNYNEQFF | TGTGCCAGCAGCCCGGGACTAGCGGGAGTAAACTACAATGAGCAGTTCTTC
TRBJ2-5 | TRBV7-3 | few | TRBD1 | CASSRTGGRETQYF | TGTGCCAGCAGCCGAACAGGGGGTCGGGAGACCCAGTACTTC
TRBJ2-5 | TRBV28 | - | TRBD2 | CASSPRGEGSAF | TGTGCCAGCAGTCCCCGGGGGGAGGGGTCCGCCTTC
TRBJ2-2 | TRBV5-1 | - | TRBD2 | CASSSGLAGGNTGELFF | TGCGCCAGCAGCTCCGGACTAGCGGGGGGGAACACCGGGGAGCTGTTTTTT
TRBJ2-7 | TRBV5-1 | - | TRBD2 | CASSLGGLANYEQYF | TGCGCCAGCAGCTTGGGGGGACTAGCGAATTACGAGCAGTACTTC
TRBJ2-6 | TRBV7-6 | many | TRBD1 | CASSLATGAGANVLTF | TGTGCCAGCAGCTTAGCTACAGGGGCTGGGGCCAACGTCCTGACTTTC
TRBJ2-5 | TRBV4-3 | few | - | CASSRRGDFQETQYF | TGCGCCAGCAGCCGGAGAGGCGATTTCCAAGAGACCCAGTACTTC
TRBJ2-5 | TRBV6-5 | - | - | CASSYPREQETQYF | TGTGCCAGCAGCTACCCCAGGGAACAAGAGACCCAGTACTTC